The text below deals with one T cell receptor (beta chain). These data come from a study of T cell changes during pregnancy in multiple sclerosis. Sequencing was performed with immunoSEQ multiplex PCR; in TCRdb, only in-frame clones are kept and a portion is missing. The table records tens of thousands of clones, around 89% of them present only once. The CDR3 length is 17 residues. CDR1 is SGDLS and CDR2 is YYNGEE in the germline V gene. V was pared by 3 bases and J by 5 bases, with 16 bases of the junction left unmatched. The receptor comes from a female donor with multiple sclerosis, enrolled in a pregnancy study. The rearrangement joins TRBV9 to TRBJ1-2; TRBD1 aligns across 7 bases. The specimen was CD8+ T cells from peripheral blood mononuclear cells, collected in the third trimester of pregnancy. The CDR3 bases are TGTGCCAGCAGCGCCTCTGGGACAGCTAGAGTAGGGTATGGCTACACCTTC. It specifies CASSASGTARVGYGYTF. The whole variable domain, remainder taken from reference TRBV9 and TRBJ1-2, is DSGVTQTPKHLITATGQRVTLRCSPRSGDLSVYWYQQSLDQGLQFLIQYYNGEERAKGNILERFSAQQFPDLHSELNLSSLELGDSALYFCASSASGTARVGYGYTFGSGTRLTVV.